This T cell receptor (beta chain) emerged from a study of regulatory T cells in long-lasting Graves disease. This clonotype has just a few counts. TCR beta libraries were built with iRepertoire HTBI primers and Arm-PCR of CDR3 regions. TCRdb independently ran MiXCR on the multiplex PCR reads; one entry per CDR3 protein. This repertoire shows 350,000 to 500,000 distinct CDR3 sequences, approximately 14% found once; its top ten account for about 15%. The CDR3 covers 14 residues. V trimming: 8 bases; J trimming: 7 bases; junction bases outside the gene matches: 10. Germline lookup yields CDR1 SNHLY and CDR2 FYNNEI. Time point here: newly diagnosed GD, antithyroid drugs for less than 3 months. There was RNA extracted from PBMCs, and the TCR library was made from it. The sample was also linked to a second study, of T cells in Graves' hyperthyroidism and ophthalmopathy. This second report adds: For Graves' hyperthyroidism to be stable, ophthalmopathy could not progress within 18 months. First-round RT-PCR with HTBI primers amplified the TCR CDR3 region.

This clonotype was sampled from a woman aged 45-65 years with Graves disease. Sequenced here: peripheral blood mononuclear cells (PBMCs), sampled at new diagnosis, from a patient treated with antithyroid drugs. The V gene is TRBV2, the J gene TRBJ1-5, with 8 positions matching TRBD1. CDR3 residues: CASGLGQGRQPQHF. Written as DNA, the CDR3 is TGTGCCAGCGGTTTAGGACAGGGCCGCCAGCCCCAGCATTTT.